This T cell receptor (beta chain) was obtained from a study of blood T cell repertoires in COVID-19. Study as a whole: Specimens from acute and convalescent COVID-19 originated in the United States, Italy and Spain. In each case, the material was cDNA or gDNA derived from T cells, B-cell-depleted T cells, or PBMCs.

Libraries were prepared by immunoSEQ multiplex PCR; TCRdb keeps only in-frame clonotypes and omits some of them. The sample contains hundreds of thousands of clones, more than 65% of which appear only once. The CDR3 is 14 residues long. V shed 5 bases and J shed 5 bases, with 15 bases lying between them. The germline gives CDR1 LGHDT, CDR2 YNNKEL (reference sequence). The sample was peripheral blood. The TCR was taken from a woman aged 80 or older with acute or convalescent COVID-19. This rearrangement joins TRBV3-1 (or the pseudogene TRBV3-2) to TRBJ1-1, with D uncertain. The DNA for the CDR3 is TGTGCCAGCAGCTCTGGGTCGGGTTATACTGAAGCTTTCTTT. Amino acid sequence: CASSSGSGYTEAFF.